Included here is one T cell receptor (beta chain) sequence, with context. Its specificity is unknown. The germline gives CDR1 LNHDA, CDR2 SQIVND (reference sequence). This CDR3 is 14 amino acids long. Trimming removed 1 base from V and 0 bases from J, with 6 bases in between. The table came from immunoSEQ multiplex PCR; TCRdb's copy has only in-frame clones and leaves some out. This sample has 150,000 to 200,000 clones, with around 90% found just once. The sample comes from a study of T cell responses to AZD1222 COVID-19 vaccine. General study findings and limits: The study found Spike-specific TCR breadth and depth rose after two AZD1222 doses.

The gene calls are TRBV19 and TRBJ2-5; D is perhaps TRBD2 (6 bases). This receptor was obtained from an adult who received the AZD1222 COVID-19 vaccine. Sequencing was performed on peripheral blood, taken 28 days after the second AZD1222 dose. The CDR3 region is CASSIGDYQETQYF. DNA of the CDR3: TGTGCCAGTAGTATAGGGGACTACCAAGAGACCCAGTACTTC.